This TCR beta chain was captured by sequencing in a study of CD8+CD57+ T cells in acquired aplastic anemia. CDR1 is LNHDA and CDR2 is SQIVND in the germline V gene (reference sequence). CDR3 length: 14 residues. V shed 4 bases, J shed 7 bases, and the junction held 5 bases outside the gene matches. This clonotype was observed at least ten times. Its antigen remains unknown. According to the study, genomic DNA was the template for TCR beta VDJ and CDR3 profiling. In TCRdb, the reads were re-called with MiXCR into one record per CDR3 protein. In the table there are about 210,000 distinct CDR3 sequences, roughly 35% of which are singletons. Study-level results: Overlap between patients and controls comprised 25 to 35 CD8+ CDR3 sequences.

Sample: sorted CD4+, CD8+, or CD8+CD57+ T cells (not recorded which) from PBMCs. The sequence derives from a human donor in good health, serving as a control. This chain uses TRBV19 with TRBJ1-5; 9 nucleotides line up with TRBD1. In DNA, the CDR3 is TGTGCCAGTAGTAGCTGGACAGGGGACCAGCCCCAGCATTTT. This sequence encodes CASSSWTGDQPQHF.